Below are 26 T cell receptor beta chains sequenced from a single sample in a study of CD8 T cell repertoires and HIV-1 epitope variants (dated by TCRdb to the early 2020s). Receptors were amplified or captured by the immunoSEQ multiplex PCR assay. TCRdb limited this immuneACCESS table to in-frame rearrangements with V and J called. A share of clones is missing; checked studies link under half to unresolved V genes, and the rest is unexplained. Here the sample has around 2,000 clones; approximately 75% occur a single time. 40% to 55% of the sample rests with the top ten. Antigens for these TCRs are unknown. The sample consisted of cultured CD8+ T cells derived from PBMCs. These receptors were collected from a male donor with HIV.

The V call is TRBV27, the J call TRBJ1-2, with 7 positions matching TRBD1. CDR3 size: 14 residues. V shed 2 bases and J 4 bases; nucleotides not matched to a gene: 4. CDR1 MNHEY and CDR2 SMNVEV come from the germline V gene (reference sequence). The CDR3 DNA sequence: TGTGCCAGCAGTTTAGGGGGACAGACCTATGGCTACACCTTC. As protein: CASSLGGQTYGYTF.

The rearrangement joins TRBV18 to TRBJ1-2; weak D call: TRBD1 (6 bases). The V gene's germline CDR1 is KGHSH and CDR2 LQKENI. V was trimmed by 2 bases and J by 4 bases, leaving 14 bases between them. CDR3 length: 15 amino acids. CDR3 sequence reads: CASSPNSGEGYGYTF. DNA of the CDR3: TGTGCCAGCTCACCAAATTCAGGGGAGGGCTATGGCTACACCTTC.

There are a few counts of this clone. This rearrangement joins TRBV14 to TRBJ2-5, with a tentative D call TRBD2 (6 bases). The CDR3 is made up of 14 amino acids. Trimming stripped 1 base from V and 7 bases from J, with 13 bases between. Germline values: CDR1 SGHDN, CDR2 FVKESK. The DNA for the CDR3 is TGTGCCAGCAGCCAAGTGCGGGGCCGGGGGACCCAGTACTTC. The encoded protein is CASSQVRGRGTQYF.

This CDR3 is CASSYGAGTTYEQYF. The CDR3 DNA follows: TGTGCCAGCAGTTACGGGGCGGGGACTACCTACGAGCAGTACTTC. V gene TRBV6-6 combines with J gene TRBJ2-7; 7 positions agree with TRBD2. Germline CDR1 MNHNY, CDR2 SVGAGI (reference sequence). This CDR3 contains 15 residues. V shed 2 bases and J 2 bases; nucleotides not matched to a gene: 6.

This clone was found once. This rearrangement joins TRBV25-1 to TRBJ1-1; D gene unclear. Germline assignment: CDR1 MGHDK and CDR2 SYGVNS. V lost 3 bases and J 2 bases, leaving 7 bases between the germline ends. The CDR3 length is 13 residues. This CDR3 is CASSEGTNTEAFF. The DNA of the CDR3 is TGTGCCAGCAGTGAGGGCACAAACACTGAAGCTTTCTTT.

The chain links TRBV4-3 to TRBJ2-6, with 9 bases matching TRBD1. This CDR3 region has 16 residues. CDR1 LGHNA and CDR2 YSLEER come from the germline V gene. Trimming removed 3 bases from V and 0 bases from J; junction bases left unmatched: 0. The CDR3 reads CASSQTGGSGANVLTF. CDR3 coding DNA: TGCGCCAGCAGCCAGACAGGGGGCTCTGGGGCCAACGTCCTGACTTTC.

This rearrangement joins TRBV29-1 to TRBJ1-1; 7 positions match TRBD1. With 7 bases clipped from V and 0 bases from J, the junction kept 5 bases outside the gene matches. Germline CDR1 is SQVTM and CDR2 is ANQGSEA. The CDR3 spans 13 residues. Here the CDR3 reads CSARGQMNTEAFF. The DNA of the CDR3 is TGCAGCGCCAGGGGACAGATGAACACTGAAGCTTTCTTT.

The V call is TRBV28, the J call TRBJ2-2; 9 bases are a match to TRBD2. From germline, CDR1 is MDHEN and CDR2 SYDVKM. This CDR3 has 13 residues. CDR3 amino acids: CGMKREDTGELFF. In DNA, the CDR3 is TGTGGTATGAAGCGGGAGGACACCGGGGAGCTGTTTTTT.

This chain joins TRBV11-3 and TRBJ2-7, with a tentative D call TRBD1 (5 bases). This CDR3 contains 13 residues. CDR1 and CDR2 (germline): SGHNT, YENEEA. The V end lost 2 bases, the J end lost 0 bases, and 5 bases lay between the germline ends. In nucleotides, the CDR3 is TGTGCCAGCAGCTTAAGGGGCTCCTACGAGCAGTACTTC. Translating it yields CASSLRGSYEQYF. Supplemented by reference TRBV11-3 and TRBJ2-7, the full variable domain reads EAGVVQSPRYKIIEKKQPVAFWCNPISGHNTLYWYLQNLGQGPELLIRYENEEAVDDSQLPKDRFSAERLKGVDSTLKIQPAELGDSAVYLCASSLRGSYEQYFGPGTRLTVT.

The rearrangement links TRBV6-5 to TRBJ2-7; D uncertain. The germline V gene encodes CDR1 MNHEY and CDR2 SVGAGI. V was shortened by 4 bases and J by 2 bases, with 12 bases between the two germline ends. This CDR3 has 14 residues. CDR3 in amino acids: CASSSDVSAYEQYF. CDR3 in DNA: TGTGCCAGCAGTTCAGATGTCTCGGCCTACGAGCAGTACTTC.

The rearrangement joins TRBV7-3 to TRBJ1-1; perhaps TRBD1 as D (5 bases). Trimming removed 5 bases at V and 3 bases at J, with 10 bases between. Germline-derived CDR1 and CDR2 are SGHTA and FQGTGA. The CDR3 is 13 residues long. For the CDR3, the DNA is TGTGCCAGCAGCGCCACAGGTTACACTGAAGCTTTCTTT. Encoded protein: CASSATGYTEAFF.

The chain joins TRBV6-5 to TRBJ1-1, with D possibly TRBD1 on 6 matching bases. V was cut by 7 bases and J by 1 base, with 16 bases left in between. This CDR3 is built from 15 residues. Germline CDR1 is MNHEY and CDR2 is SVGAGI. The CDR3 is CASIEGGAANTEAFF. The CDR3 DNA reads as TGTGCCAGCATCGAGGGGGGGGCGGCGAACACTGAAGCTTTCTTT.

The chain employs TRBV6-1 and TRBJ2-5; 7 nucleotides align to TRBD2. The CDR3 runs 12 residues. Germline CDR1 and CDR2: MNHNS and SASEGT. V was clipped by 8 bases and J by 9 bases; unmatched bases: 9. This CDR3 reads CASFRGGSAQYF. CDR3 nucleotides: TGTGCCAGCTTTAGGGGAGGGTCGGCCCAGTACTTC.

The gene calls are TRBV28 and TRBJ2-5; 8 bases map to TRBD1. The CDR3 consists of 16 residues. Trimming removed 5 bases from V and 1 base from J; junction bases left unmatched: 9. Germline V gene data show CDR1 as MDHEN and CDR2 as SYDVKM. CDR3 protein: CASSTLTGESQETQYF. The CDR3 DNA reads as TGTGCCAGCAGTACCCTGACAGGGGAATCCCAAGAGACCCAGTACTTC.

This clone was observed a single time. V is TRBV7-9 and J is TRBJ2-5; D remains unclear. The germline V gene has CDR1 SEHNR and CDR2 FQNEAQ (reference sequence). Trimming took off 2 bases at V and 0 bases at J, with 4 bases between the two ends. The CDR3 totals 13 residues. The CDR3 DNA is TGTGCCAGCAGCTTATCCAACCAAGAGACCCAGTACTTC. This codes for CASSLSNQETQYF. The entire variable domain, with the rest obtained from reference TRBV7-9 and TRBJ2-5, is as follows: DTGVSQNPRHKITKRGQNVTFRCDPISEHNRLYWYRQTLGQGPEFLTYFQNEAQLEKSRLLSDRFSAERPKGSFSTLEIQRTEQGDSAMYLCASSLSNQETQYFGPGTRLLVL.

The chain combines TRBV4-2 with TRBJ2-7; TRBD1 matches at 7 bases. V lost 0 bases, J lost 2 bases, and 7 bases stayed unmatched. The CDR3 runs 16 residues. Germline CDR1 LGHNA, CDR2 YNFKEQ. The CDR3 nucleotides are TGTGCCAGCAGCCAAGATCTAGAACAGGGGACCTACGAGCAGTACTTC. Translated, it gives CASSQDLEQGTYEQYF.

The CDR3 spells CASSLGQGGQAFF. CDR3 coding DNA: TGCGCCAGCAGCCTAGGACAGGGGGGACAAGCTTTCTTT. The rearrangement links TRBV4-1 to TRBJ1-1; 10 bases fit TRBD1. CDR1 is MGHRA, CDR2 YSYEKL, per germline. With 4 bases clipped from V and 9 bases from J, the junction kept 5 bases outside the gene matches. The CDR3 runs 13 residues.

The chain uses TRBV2 and TRBJ2-7; 13 nucleotides match TRBD2. The CDR3 covers 14 residues. V lost 6 bases to trimming and J lost 7 bases; unmatched junction nucleotides: 6. CDR1 is SNHLY, CDR2 FYNNEI, per germline. This chain's CDR3 is CASRLPGLAGEQYF. CDR3 in DNA: TGTGCCAGCAGGCTACCGGGACTAGCGGGAGAGCAGTACTTC.

This chain joins TRBV18 and TRBJ2-7, with D unclear. The V gene's germline CDR1 is KGHSH and CDR2 LQKENI. The CDR3 has 15 residues. The V gene lost 2 bases and the J gene lost 0 bases, with 11 bases spanning the gap. As DNA, the CDR3 is TGTGCCAGCTCACCATGGGCCACAAGCTCCTACGAGCAGTACTTC. This sequence encodes CASSPWATSSYEQYF.

The CDR3 region is CASSAIQGPPFTDTQYF. As DNA, the CDR3 is TGTGCCAGCAGCGCCATACAGGGGCCTCCCTTCACAGATACGCAGTATTTT. The V call is TRBV9, the J call TRBJ2-3; TRBD1 matches at 7 bases. The CDR3 extends over 17 amino acids. V gave up 3 bases and J gave up 2 bases; unmatched junction bases: 12. The germline V gene encodes CDR1 SGDLS and CDR2 YYNGEE.

V is TRBV7-8 and J is TRBJ1-4; 9 nucleotides agree with TRBD1. Germline V gene data show CDR1 as SGHVS and CDR2 as FQNEAQ. The CDR3 runs to 18 residues. The junction had 7 bases not matched to a gene; V was cut back by 2 bases and J by 0 bases. CDR3 amino acids: CASSLRDRVTATNEKLFF. CDR3 DNA: TGTGCCAGCAGCTTAAGGGACAGGGTAACGGCAACTAATGAAAAACTGTTTTTT.

CDR3 in DNA: TGTGCCAGCAGCCCTTCCGGGGGCGAAAAACTGTTTTTT. It is translated as CASSPSGGEKLFF. This chain joins TRBV28 and TRBJ1-4; the D gene is possibly TRBD1 (6 bases). The germline V gene encodes CDR1 MDHEN and CDR2 SYDVKM. The CDR3 sequence is 13 residues long. V lost 6 bases and J 8 bases, leaving 13 bases between the germline ends.

The chain has TRBV7-2 and TRBJ2-7, with D hard to call. CDR1 and CDR2 (germline): SGHTA, FQGNSA. CDR3 length: 13 amino acids. Trimming removed 1 base from V and 1 base from J, with 5 bases in between. The CDR3 coding sequence is TGTGCCAGCAGCTTAGGGTTTTCCTACGAGCAGTACTTC. Translation: CASSLGFSYEQYF.

J is TRBJ2-1 and V is TRBV6-5; weak D call: TRBD1 (6 bases). The CDR3 is 15 amino acids. V was pared by 2 bases and J by 8 bases, with 16 bases between. CDR1 MNHEY and CDR2 SVGAGI come from the germline V gene. In DNA, the CDR3 is TGTGCCAGCAGTTACGGGGGCAGGGGTTATGATGAGCAGTTCTTC. This sequence encodes CASSYGGRGYDEQFF.

V is TRBV11-2 and J is TRBJ2-2, with D unclear. Deletions cut 1 base from V and 5 bases from J, with 8 bases between. Germline loops: CDR1 SGHAT, CDR2 FQNNGV. There are 14 residues in the CDR3. The CDR3 protein is CASSLARKTGELFF. CDR3 DNA: TGTGCCAGCAGCTTAGCCAGGAAAACCGGGGAGCTGTTTTTT.

The genes are TRBV5-4 and TRBJ2-6; D unresolved. In germline, CDR1 is SGHNT, CDR2 YYREEE (reference sequence). This CDR3 is 15 amino acids long. Trimming shortened V by 0 bases and J by 0 bases, and 4 bases separated the two germline ends. The CDR3 DNA is TGTGCCAGCAGCTTGGTTGGCTCTGGGGCCAACGTCCTGACTTTC. This translates into CASSLVGSGANVLTF.